A selection of T cell receptor beta chains follows, all from one sample in a study of shared clonotypes between healthy human individuals. Sequenced by immunoSEQ multiplex PCR; TCRdb stores in-frame clones only, minus some. The data contain around 1.1 million clones, 75% to 80% of them singletons. The sequenced sample was memory CD4+ T cells from PBMCs. These receptors were collected from a man aged 18 to 29 in good health. Some clones in this sample may be carry-over from other donors' samples. Each CDR3 is given without its conserved first and last residue. Fields, in order: clone size, CDR3 length, J gene, V gene, CDR3 protein. Clone size appears in some rows only: once, few, many, or a class for an expanded clone.

-	14	TRBJ2-2	TRBV18	ASSPILIKGTGELF
-	12	TRBJ2-2	TRBV5-6	ASSPYWNTGELF
-	10	TRBJ1-4	TRBV28	ASSCPNEKLF
-	14	TRBJ1-5	TRBV27	ASSLFSGQGNQPQH
-	14	TRBJ1-1	TRBV7-9	ASSSRGRGGNTEAF
-	13	TRBJ1-2	TRBV28	ASSAPRGGAAGYT
-	12	TRBJ1-5	TRBV6-5	ASGYRDSNQPQH
-	13	TRBJ2-1	TRBV5-4	ASSLAGGSMNEQF
-	12	TRBJ2-1	TRBV7-9	ASSLPEGYNEQF
-	14	TRBJ2-2	TRBV28	ASSDLTGQNTGELF
few	10	TRBJ2-1	TRBV6-6	ASSYSGNEQF
-	11	TRBJ2-2	TRBV12-5	ASGSSNTGELF
many	9	TRBJ1-2	TRBV2	ASSEHYGYT
-	11	TRBJ1-4	TRBV5-5	ASSRDRVEKLF
-	9	TRBJ2-1	TRBV5-1	ASSFYGGQF
-	12	TRBJ2-7	TRBV10-2	ATLGQGVPYEQY
-	12	TRBJ1-2	TRBV6-5	ASSPRQGHYGYT